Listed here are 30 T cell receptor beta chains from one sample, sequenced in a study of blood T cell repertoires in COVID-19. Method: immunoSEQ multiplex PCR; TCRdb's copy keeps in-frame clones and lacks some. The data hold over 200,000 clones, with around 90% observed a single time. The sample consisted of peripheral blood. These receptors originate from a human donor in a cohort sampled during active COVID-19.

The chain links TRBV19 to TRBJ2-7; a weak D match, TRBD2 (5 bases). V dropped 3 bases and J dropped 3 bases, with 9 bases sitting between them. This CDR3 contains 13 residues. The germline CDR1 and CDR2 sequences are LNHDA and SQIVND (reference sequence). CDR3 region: CASSIGNGYEQYF. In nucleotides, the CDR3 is TGTGCCAGTAGTATCGGGAATGGCTACGAGCAGTACTTC.

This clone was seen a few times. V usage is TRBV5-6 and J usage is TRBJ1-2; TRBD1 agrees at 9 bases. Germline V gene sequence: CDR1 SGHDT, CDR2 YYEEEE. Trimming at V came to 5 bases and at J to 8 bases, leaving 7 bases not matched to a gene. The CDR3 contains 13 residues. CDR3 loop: CASRVTGGRGYTF. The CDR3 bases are TGTGCCAGCAGGGTGACAGGGGGTCGAGGCTACACCTTC.

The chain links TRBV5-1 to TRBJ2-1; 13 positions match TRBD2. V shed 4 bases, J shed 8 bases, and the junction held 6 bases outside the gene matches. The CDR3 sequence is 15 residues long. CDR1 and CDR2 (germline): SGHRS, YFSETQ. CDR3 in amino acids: CASSLGTSGAHEQFF. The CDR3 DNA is TGCGCCAGCAGCCTCGGGACTAGCGGGGCCCATGAGCAGTTCTTC.

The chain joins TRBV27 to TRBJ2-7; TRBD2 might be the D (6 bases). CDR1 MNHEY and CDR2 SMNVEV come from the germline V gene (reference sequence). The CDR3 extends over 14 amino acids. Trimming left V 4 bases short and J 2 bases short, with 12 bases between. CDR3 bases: TGTGCCAGCAGTTGGACGGGAGTCCCCTACGAGCAGTACTTC. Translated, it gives CASSWTGVPYEQYF.

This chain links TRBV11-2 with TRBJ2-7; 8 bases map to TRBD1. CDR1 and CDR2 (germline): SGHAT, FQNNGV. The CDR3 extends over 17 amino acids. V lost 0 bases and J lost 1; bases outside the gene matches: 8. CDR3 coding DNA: TGTGCCAGCAGCTTAGATAGTGGACAGGGTATATCCTACGAGCAGTACTTC. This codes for CASSLDSGQGISYEQYF.

The CDR3 protein is CASSLRTSGSYEQYF. CDR3 nucleotides: TGTGCCAGTAGTCTTCGGACTAGCGGGAGTTACGAGCAGTACTTC. The chain couples TRBV19 to TRBJ2-7; 13 positions agree with TRBD2. The CDR3 runs 15 residues. The J segment lost 4 bases and the V segment lost 5 bases, leaving 5 bases of the junction unmatched. CDR1 and CDR2 (germline): LNHDA, SQIVND (reference sequence).

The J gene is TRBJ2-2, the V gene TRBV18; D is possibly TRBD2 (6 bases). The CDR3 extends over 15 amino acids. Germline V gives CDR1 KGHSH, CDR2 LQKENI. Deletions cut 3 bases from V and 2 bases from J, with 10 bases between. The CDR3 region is CASSPLRENTGELFF. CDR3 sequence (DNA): TGTGCCAGCTCACCGCTGCGGGAAAACACCGGGGAGCTGTTTTTT.

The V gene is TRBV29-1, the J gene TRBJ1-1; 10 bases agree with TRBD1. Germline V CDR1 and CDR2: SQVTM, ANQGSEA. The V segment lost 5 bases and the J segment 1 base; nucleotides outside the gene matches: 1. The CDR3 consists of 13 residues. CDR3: CSVRTGGNTEAFF. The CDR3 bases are TGCAGCGTTAGGACAGGGGGGAACACTGAAGCTTTCTTT.

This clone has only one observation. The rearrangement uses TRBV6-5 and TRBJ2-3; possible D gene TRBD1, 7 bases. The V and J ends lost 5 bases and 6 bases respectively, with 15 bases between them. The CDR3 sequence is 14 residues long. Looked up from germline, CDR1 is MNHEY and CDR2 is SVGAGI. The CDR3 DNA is TGTGCCAGCAGTCCGGGACAGCGGGTGGATACGCAGTATTTT. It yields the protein CASSPGQRVDTQYF.

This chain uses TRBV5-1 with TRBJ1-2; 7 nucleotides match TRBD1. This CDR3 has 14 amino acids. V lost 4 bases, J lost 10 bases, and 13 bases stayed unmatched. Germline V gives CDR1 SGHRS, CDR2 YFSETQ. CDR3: CASSPMGQRDVYTF. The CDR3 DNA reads TGCGCCAGCAGCCCAATGGGACAGCGAGATGTCTACACCTTC.

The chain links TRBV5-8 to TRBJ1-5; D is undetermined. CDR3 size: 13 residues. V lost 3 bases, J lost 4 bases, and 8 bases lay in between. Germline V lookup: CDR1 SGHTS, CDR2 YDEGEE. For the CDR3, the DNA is TGTGCCAGCAGCTCACGAGCAAATCAGCCCCAGCATTTT. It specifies CASSSRANQPQHF.

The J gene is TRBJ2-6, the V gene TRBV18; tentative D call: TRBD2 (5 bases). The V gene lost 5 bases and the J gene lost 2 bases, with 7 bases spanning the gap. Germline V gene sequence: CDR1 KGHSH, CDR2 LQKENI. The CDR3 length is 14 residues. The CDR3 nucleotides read TGTGCCAGCTCAACCGGGGCTGGGGCCAACGTCCTGACTTTC. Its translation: CASSTGAGANVLTF.

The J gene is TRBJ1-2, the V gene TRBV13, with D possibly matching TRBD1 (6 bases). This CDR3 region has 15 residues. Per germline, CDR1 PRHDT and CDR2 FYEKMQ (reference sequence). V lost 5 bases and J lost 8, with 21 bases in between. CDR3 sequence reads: CASSPQTGIVRGYTF. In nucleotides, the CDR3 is TGTGCCAGCAGCCCCCAAACAGGGATTGTGAGAGGCTACACCTTC.

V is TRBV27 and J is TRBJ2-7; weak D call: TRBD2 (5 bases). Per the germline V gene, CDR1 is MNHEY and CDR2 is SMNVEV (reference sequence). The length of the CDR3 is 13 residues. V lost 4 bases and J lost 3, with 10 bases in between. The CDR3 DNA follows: TGTGCCAGCAGTTCACTAGACGGCTACGAGCAGTACTTC. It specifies CASSSLDGYEQYF.

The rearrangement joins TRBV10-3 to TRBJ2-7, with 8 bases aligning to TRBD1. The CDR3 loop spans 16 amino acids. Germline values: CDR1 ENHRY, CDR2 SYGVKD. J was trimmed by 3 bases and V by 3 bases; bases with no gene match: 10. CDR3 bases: TGTGCCATCAGTGAACAGGGGGACAGGTCCCTCTACGAGCAGTACTTC. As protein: CAISEQGDRSLYEQYF.

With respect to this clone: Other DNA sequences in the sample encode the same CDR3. The CDR3, as DNA: TGTGCCTGGAGTGTTCGTAGCAATCAGCCCCAGCATTTT. It specifies CAWSVRSNQPQHF. The rearrangement uses TRBV30 and TRBJ1-5, with D unclear. CDR1 GTSNPN and CDR2 SVGIG come from the germline V gene (reference sequence). V lost 0 bases, J lost 0 bases, and 3 bases lay in between. The CDR3 runs to 13 residues.

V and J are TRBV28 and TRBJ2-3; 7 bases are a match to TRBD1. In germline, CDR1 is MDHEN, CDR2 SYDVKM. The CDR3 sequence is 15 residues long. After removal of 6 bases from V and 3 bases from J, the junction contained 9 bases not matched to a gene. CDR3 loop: CASRGQSGLTDTQYF. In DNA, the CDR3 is TGTGCCAGCAGGGGACAGTCGGGGTTGACAGATACGCAGTATTTT.

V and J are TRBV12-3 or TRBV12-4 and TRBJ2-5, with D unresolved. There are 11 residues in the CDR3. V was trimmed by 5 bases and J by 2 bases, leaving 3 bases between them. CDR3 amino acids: CASSTQETQYF. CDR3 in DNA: TGTGCCAGCAGTACACAAGAGACCCAGTACTTC.

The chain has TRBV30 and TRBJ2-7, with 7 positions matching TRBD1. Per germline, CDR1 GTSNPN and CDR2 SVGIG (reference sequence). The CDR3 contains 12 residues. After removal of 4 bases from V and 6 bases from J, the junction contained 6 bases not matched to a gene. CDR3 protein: CAWTTGSAEQYF. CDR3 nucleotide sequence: TGTGCCTGGACGACAGGGTCGGCCGAGCAGTACTTC.

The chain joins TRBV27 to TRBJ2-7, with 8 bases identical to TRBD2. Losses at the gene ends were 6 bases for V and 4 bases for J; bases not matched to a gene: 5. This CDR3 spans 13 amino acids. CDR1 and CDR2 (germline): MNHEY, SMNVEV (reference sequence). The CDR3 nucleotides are TGTGCCAGCAGGGGGGTAGCGGGATACGAGCAGTACTTC. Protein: CASRGVAGYEQYF.

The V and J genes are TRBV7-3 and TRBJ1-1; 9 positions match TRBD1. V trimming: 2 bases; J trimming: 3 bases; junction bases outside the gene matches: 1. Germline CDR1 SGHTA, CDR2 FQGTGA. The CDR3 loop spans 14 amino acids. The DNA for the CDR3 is TGTGCCAGCAGCTTAGACAGGGGGGACACTGAAGCTTTCTTT. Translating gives CASSLDRGDTEAFF.

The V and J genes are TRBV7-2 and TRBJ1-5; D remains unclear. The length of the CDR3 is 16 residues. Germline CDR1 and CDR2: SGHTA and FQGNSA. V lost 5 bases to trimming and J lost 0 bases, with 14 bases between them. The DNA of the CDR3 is TGTGCCAGCAGCCCACCGGGTTACCCTAGCAATCAGCCCCAGCATTTT. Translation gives CASSPPGYPSNQPQHF.

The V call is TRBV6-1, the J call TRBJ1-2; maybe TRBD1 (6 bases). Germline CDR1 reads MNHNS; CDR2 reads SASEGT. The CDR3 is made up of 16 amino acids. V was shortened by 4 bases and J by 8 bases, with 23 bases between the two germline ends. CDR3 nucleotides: TGTGCCAGCAGTGTGACGCGGGGGGCCAGGGTGGAAGGCTACACCTTC. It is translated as CASSVTRGARVEGYTF.

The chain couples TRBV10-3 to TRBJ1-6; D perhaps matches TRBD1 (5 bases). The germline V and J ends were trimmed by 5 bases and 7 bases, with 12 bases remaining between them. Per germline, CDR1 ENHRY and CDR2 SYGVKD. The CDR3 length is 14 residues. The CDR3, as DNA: TGTGCCATCAGTCAGCAGCGGGACAATTCACCCCTCCACTTT. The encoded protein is CAISQQRDNSPLHF.

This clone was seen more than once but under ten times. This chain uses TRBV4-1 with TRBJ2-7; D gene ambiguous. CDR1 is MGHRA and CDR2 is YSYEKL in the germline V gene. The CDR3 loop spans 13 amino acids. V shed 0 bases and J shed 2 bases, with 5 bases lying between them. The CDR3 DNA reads TGCGCCAGCAGCCAAGAATCCGCCTACGAGCAGTACTTC. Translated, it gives CASSQESAYEQYF.

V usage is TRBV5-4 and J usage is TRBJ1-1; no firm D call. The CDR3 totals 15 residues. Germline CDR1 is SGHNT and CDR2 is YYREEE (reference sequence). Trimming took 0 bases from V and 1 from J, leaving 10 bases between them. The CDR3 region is CASSLETGRNTEAFF. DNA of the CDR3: TGTGCCAGCAGCTTGGAAACCGGGAGGAACACTGAAGCTTTCTTT.

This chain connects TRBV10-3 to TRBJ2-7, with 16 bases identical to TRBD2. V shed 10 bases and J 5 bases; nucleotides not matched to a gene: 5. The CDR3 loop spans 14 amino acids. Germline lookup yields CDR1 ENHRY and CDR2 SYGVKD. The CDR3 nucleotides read TGTGCCACCGGGACTAGCGGGAGGGCCCACGAGCAGTACTTC. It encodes CATGTSGRAHEQYF.

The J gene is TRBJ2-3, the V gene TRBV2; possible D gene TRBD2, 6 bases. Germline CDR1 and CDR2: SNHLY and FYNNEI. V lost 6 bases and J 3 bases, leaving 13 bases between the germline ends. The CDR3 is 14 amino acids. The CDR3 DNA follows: TGTGCCAGCAGGCACCTCGGAGGGACAGATACGCAGTATTTT. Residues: CASRHLGGTDTQYF. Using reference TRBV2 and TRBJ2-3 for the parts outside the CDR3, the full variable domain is EPEVTQTPSHQVTQMGQEVILRCVPISNHLYFYWYRQILGQKVEFLVSFYNNEISEKSEIFDDQFSVERPDGSNFTLKIRSTKLEDSAMYFCASRHLGGTDTQYFGPGTRLTVL.

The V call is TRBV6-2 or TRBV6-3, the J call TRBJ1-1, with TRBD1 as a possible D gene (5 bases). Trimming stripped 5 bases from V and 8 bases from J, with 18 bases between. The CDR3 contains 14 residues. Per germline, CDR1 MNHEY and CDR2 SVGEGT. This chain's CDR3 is CASSPWSLGGEAFF. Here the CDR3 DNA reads TGTGCCAGCAGTCCGTGGTCCCTCGGGGGAGAAGCTTTCTTT.

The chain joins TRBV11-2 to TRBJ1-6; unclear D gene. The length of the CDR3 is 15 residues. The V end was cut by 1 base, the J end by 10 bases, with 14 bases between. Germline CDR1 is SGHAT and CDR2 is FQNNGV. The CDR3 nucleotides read TGTGCCAGCAGCTTAGCCGAGATAATTCCATCACCCCTCCACTTT. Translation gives CASSLAEIIPSPLHF. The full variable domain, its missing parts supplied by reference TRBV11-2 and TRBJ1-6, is EAGVAQSPRYKIIEKRQSVAFWCNPISGHATLYWYQQILGQGPKLLIQFQNNGVVDDSQLPKDRFSAERLKGVDSTLKIQPAKLEDSAVYLCASSLAEIIPSPLHFGNGTRLTVT.